The clone carrying this T cell receptor (beta chain) turned up a few times. Its antigen is unidentified. The second PCR ran roughly 7 to 12 cycles with a sample-barcoded 5' primer and J-beta primers. The template-switch adaptor was a 5' adaptor with 12 random nucleotides. It tagged each cDNA molecule. TCRdb recomputed calls from the 5' RACE reads with MiXCR, one row per CDR3 protein. The table records hundreds of thousands of distinct CDR3 sequences, around 54% of them present only once. The V gene lost 1 base and the J gene lost 1 base, with 10 bases spanning the gap. From germline, CDR1 is MGHRA and CDR2 YSYEKL. CDR3 length: 15 amino acids. These data originate in a study of blood T cells in healthy people across ages. Study outcomes and limitations: TCR beta diversity per million T cells fell roughly linearly with age. Without sorted subsets, naive and antigen-experienced compartments could not be conclusively compared. As naive T cell percentage varied, TCR beta diversity correlated strongly with it.

The chain is built from TRBV4-1 and TRBJ2-5; a possible D gene is TRBD2 (5 bases). Sequenced material: blood. This receptor was obtained from a man in his fifties or sixties in good health. For the CDR3, the DNA is TGCGCCAGCAGCCAAGGACCCCGGGGCCAAGAGACCCAGTACTTC. Amino acids: CASSQGPRGQETQYF.